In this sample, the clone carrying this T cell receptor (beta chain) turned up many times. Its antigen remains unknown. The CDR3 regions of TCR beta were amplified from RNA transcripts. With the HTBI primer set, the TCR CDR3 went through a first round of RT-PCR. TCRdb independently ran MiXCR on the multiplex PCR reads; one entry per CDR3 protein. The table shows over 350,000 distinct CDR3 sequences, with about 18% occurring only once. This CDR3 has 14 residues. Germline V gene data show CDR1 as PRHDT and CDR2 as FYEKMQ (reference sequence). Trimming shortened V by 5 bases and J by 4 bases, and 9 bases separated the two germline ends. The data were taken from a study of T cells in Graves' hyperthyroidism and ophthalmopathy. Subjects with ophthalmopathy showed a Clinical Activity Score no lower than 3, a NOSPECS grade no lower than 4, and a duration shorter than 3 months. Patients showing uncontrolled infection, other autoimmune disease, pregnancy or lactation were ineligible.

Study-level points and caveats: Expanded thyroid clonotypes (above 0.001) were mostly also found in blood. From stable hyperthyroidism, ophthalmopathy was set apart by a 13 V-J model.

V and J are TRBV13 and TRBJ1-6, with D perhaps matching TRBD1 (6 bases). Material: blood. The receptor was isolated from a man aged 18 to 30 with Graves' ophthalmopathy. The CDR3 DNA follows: TGTGCCAGCAGCGTACAGGGATATAATTCACCCCTCCACTTT. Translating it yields CASSVQGYNSPLHF. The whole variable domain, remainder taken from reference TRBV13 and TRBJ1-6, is AAGVIQSPRHLIKEKRETATLKCYPIPRHDTVYWYQQGPGQDPQFLISFYEKMQSDKGSIPDRFSAQQFSDYHSELNMSSLELGDSALYFCASSVQGYNSPLHFGNGTRLTVT.